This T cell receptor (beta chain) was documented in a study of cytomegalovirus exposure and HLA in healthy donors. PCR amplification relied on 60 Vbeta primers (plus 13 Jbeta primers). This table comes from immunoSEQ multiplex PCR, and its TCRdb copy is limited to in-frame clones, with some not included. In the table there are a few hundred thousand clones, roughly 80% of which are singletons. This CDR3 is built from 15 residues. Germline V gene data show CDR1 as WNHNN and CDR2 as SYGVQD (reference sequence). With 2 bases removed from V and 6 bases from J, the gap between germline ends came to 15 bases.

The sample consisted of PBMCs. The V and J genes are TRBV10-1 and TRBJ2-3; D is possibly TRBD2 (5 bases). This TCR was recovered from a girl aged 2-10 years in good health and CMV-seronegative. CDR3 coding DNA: TGCGCCAGCAGTGAGGGGAGCGGCGTCCGGGATACGCAGTATTTT. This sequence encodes CASSEGSGVRDTQYF.